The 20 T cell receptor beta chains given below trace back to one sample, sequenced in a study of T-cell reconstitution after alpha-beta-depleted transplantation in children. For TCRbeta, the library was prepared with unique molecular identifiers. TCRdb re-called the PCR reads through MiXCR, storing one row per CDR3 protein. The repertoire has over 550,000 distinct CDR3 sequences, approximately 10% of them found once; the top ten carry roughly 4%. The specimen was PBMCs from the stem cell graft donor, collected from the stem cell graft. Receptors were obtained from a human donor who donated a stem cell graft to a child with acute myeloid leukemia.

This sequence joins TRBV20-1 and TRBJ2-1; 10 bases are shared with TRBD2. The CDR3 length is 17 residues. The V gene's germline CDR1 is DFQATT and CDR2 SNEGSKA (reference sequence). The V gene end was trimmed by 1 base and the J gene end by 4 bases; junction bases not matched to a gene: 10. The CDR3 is CSARVASGSPIYNEQFF. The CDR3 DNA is TGCAGTGCTAGAGTAGCTAGCGGGAGCCCAATTTACAATGAGCAGTTCTTC.

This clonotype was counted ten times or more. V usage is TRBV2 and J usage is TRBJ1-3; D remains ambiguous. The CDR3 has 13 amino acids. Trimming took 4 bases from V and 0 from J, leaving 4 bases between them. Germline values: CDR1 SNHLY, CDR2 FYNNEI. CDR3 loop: CASSAVSGNTIYF. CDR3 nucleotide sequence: TGTGCCAGCAGTGCCGTCTCTGGAAACACCATATATTTT.

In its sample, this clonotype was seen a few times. CDR3 nucleotides: TGTGCCAGCGGAATGACAGGGGCCGGTAGCAATCAGCCCCAGCATTTT. As protein: CASGMTGAGSNQPQHF. The rearrangement joins TRBV28 to TRBJ1-5; 8 nucleotides agree with TRBD1. Germline V gene data show CDR1 as MDHEN and CDR2 as SYDVKM. Trimming removed 8 bases from V and 0 bases from J; junction bases left unmatched: 9. The length of the CDR3 is 16 residues.

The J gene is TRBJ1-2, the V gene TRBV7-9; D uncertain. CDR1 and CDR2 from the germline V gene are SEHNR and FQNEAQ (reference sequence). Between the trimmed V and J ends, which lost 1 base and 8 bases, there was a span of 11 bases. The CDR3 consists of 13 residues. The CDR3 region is CASSLGGSWGYTF. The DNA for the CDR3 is TGTGCCAGCAGCTTAGGAGGGTCGTGGGGCTACACCTTC.

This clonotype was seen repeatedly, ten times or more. In nucleotides, the CDR3 is TGTGCCAGCAGCTCACAACAGACCAACGGGGAGCTGTTTTTT. Residues: CASSSQQTNGELFF. The rearrangement links TRBV7-8 to TRBJ2-2, with D hard to call. CDR1 is SGHVS, CDR2 FQNEAQ, per germline. The CDR3 totals 14 residues. Deletions cut 4 bases from V and 7 bases from J, with 13 bases between.

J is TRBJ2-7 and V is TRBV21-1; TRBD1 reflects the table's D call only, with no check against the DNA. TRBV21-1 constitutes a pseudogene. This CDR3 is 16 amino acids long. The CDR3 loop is CASSKVRYRENYEQYF. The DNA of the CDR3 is TGTGCCAGCAGCAAAGTTAGGTACAGGGAGAACTACGAGCAGTACTTC.

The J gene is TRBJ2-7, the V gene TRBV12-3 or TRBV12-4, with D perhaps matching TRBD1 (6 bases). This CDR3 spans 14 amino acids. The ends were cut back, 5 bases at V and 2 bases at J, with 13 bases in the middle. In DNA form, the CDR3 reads TGTGCCAGCAGTCGCGCCGGGACAACCTACGAGCAGTACTTC. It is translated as CASSRAGTTYEQYF.

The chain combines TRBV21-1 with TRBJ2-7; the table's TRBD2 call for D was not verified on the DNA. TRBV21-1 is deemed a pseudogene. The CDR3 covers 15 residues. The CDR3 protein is CASSKTASGGYEQYF. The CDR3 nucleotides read TGTGCCAGCAGCAAAACGGCTAGCGGGGGGTACGAGCAGTACTTC.

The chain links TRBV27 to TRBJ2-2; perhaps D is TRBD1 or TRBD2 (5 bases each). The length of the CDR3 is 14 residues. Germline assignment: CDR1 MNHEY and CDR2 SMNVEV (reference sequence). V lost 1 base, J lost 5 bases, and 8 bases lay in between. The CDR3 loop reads CASSLWGITGELFF. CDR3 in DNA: TGTGCCAGCAGTTTATGGGGGATTACCGGGGAGCTGTTTTTT.

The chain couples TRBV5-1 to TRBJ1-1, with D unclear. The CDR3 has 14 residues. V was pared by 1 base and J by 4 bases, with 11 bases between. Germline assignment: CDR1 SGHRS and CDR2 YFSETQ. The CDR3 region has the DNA TGCGCCAGCAGCTTGCTTGGTGAGGGCACTGAAGCTTTCTTT. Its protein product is CASSLLGEGTEAFF.

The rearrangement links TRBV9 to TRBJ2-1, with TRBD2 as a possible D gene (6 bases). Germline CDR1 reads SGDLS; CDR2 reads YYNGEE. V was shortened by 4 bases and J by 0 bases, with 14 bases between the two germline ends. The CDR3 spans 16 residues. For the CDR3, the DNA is TGTGCCAGCAGCTCCTCGGGAGTTCTCTCCTACAATGAGCAGTTCTTC. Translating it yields CASSSSGVLSYNEQFF.

CDR3 DNA: TGCGCCAGCAGCTTGGGGGACCTTCTAGAGACCCAGTACTTC. This translates into CASSLGDLLETQYF. The genes are TRBV5-1 and TRBJ2-5; either TRBD1 or TRBD2 may supply D (5 bases each). From germline, CDR1 is SGHRS and CDR2 YFSETQ. The CDR3 length is 14 residues. V gave up 0 bases and J gave up 4 bases, with 10 bases separating them.

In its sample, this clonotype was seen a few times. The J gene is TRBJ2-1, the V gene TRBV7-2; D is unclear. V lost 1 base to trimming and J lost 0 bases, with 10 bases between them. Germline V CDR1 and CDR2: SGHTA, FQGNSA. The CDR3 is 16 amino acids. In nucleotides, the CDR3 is TGTGCCAGCAGCTTAGAAACCACGAGCTCCTACAATGAGCAGTTCTTC. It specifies CASSLETTSSYNEQFF.

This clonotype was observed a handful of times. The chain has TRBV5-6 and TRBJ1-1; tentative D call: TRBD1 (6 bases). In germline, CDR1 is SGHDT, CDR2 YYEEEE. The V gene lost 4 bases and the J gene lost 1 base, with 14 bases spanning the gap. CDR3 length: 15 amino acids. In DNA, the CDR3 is TGTGCCAGCAGCGGTGACGGGGGGCGGAACACTGAAGCTTTCTTT. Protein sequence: CASSGDGGRNTEAFF. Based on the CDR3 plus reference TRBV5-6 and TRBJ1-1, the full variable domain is DAGVTQSPTHLIKTRGQQVTLRCSPKSGHDTVSWYQQALGQGPQFIFQYYEEEERQRGNFPDRFSGHQFPNYSSELNVNALLLGDSALYLCASSGDGGRNTEAFFGQGTRLTVV.

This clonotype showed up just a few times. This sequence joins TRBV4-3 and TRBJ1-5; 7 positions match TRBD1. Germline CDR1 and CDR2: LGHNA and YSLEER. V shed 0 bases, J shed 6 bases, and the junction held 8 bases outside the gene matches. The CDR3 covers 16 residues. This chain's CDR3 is CASSQDWRAGGQPQHF. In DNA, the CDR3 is TGCGCCAGCAGCCAAGATTGGAGGGCAGGGGGTCAGCCCCAGCATTTT.

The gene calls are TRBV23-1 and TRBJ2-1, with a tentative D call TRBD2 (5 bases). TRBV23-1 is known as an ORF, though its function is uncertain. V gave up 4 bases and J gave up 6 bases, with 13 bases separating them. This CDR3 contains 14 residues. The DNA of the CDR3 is TGCGCCAGCAGTCTGATAGCTGGAGGCAATGAGCAGTTCTTC. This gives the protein CASSLIAGGNEQFF.

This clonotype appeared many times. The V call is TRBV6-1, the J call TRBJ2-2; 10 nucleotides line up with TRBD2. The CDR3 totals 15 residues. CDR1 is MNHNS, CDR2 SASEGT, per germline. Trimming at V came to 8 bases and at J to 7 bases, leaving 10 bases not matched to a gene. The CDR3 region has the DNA TGTGCCAGCTTCCCGGCTAGCGGGAGAGGCGGGGAGCTGTTTTTT. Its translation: CASFPASGRGGELFF.

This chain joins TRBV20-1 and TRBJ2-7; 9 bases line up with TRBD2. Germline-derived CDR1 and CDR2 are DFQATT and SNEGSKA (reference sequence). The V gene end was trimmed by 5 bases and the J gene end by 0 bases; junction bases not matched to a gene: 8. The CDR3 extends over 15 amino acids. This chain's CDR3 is CSAFGLAQASYEQYF. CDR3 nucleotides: TGCAGTGCTTTCGGACTAGCGCAGGCCTCCTACGAGCAGTACTTC.

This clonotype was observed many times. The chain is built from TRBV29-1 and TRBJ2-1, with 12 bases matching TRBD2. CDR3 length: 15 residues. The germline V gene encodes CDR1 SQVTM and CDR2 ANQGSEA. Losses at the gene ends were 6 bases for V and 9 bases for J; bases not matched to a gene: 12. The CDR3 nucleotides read TGCAGCGTCCAGACTAGCGGGAGCGCCAGGGGTGAGCAGTTCTTC. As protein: CSVQTSGSARGEQFF.

As DNA, the CDR3 is TGTGCCAGCGCCGGGGGGGTCGGCGTTACGCAGTATTTT. Translated: CASAGGVGVTQYF. V usage is TRBV28 and J usage is TRBJ2-3, with TRBD2 identical over 8 bases. Losses at the gene ends were 8 bases for V and 8 bases for J; bases not matched to a gene: 9. This CDR3 is built from 13 residues. Germline V gene data show CDR1 as MDHEN and CDR2 as SYDVKM.